This T cell receptor beta chain was sequenced in a study of blood T cell repertoires in COVID-19. Study information: Samples taken during acute and convalescent COVID-19 were collected in the United States, Italy and Spain.

Generated by immunoSEQ multiplex PCR, the TCRdb table keeps only in-frame clones and is missing some. The sample includes roughly 88,000 clones, 87% seen only once; the top ten take approximately 20%. The ends were cut back, 4 bases at V and 2 bases at J, with 18 bases in the middle. Germline V CDR1 and CDR2: MDHEN, SYDVKM. The CDR3 totals 17 residues. Seattle patient enrollment occurred during active infection, with longitudinal follow-up thereafter. Sample: peripheral blood. This chain links TRBV28 with TRBJ1-3; maybe TRBD1 (5 bases). This receptor was obtained from a woman in her fifties or sixties with COVID-19, enrolled during active disease. The CDR3 region is CASSSPSGSPTGNTIYF. The CDR3, as DNA: TGTGCCAGCAGTTCCCCTTCAGGGTCGCCGACTGGAAACACCATATATTTT.